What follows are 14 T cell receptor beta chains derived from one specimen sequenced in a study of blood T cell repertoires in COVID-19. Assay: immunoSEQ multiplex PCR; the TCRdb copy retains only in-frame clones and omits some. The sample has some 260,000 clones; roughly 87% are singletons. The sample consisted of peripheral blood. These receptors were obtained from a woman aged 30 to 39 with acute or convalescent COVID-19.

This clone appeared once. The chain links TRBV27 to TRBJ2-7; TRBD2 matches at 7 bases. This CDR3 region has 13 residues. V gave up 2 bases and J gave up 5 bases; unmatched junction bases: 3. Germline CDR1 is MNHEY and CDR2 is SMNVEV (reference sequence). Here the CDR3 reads CASSLKLAHEQYF. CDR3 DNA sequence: TGTGCCAGCAGTTTAAAACTAGCGCACGAGCAGTACTTC.

The CDR3 bases are TGTGCCAGCAGCTTATGGAACCTAGATGGCTACACCTTC. It translates to CASSLWNLDGYTF. V and J are TRBV11-3 and TRBJ1-2; D is undetermined. The CDR3 extends over 13 amino acids. V lost 2 bases, J lost 6 bases, and 10 bases lay in between. Germline V gene sequence: CDR1 SGHNT, CDR2 YENEEA.

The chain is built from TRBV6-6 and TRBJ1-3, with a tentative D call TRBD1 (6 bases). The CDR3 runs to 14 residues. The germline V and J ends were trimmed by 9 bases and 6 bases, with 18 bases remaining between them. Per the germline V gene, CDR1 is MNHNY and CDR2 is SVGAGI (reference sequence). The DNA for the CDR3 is TGTGCCAGTCGTCAAGGACAGTTCGAAAACACCATATATTTT. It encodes CASRQGQFENTIYF.

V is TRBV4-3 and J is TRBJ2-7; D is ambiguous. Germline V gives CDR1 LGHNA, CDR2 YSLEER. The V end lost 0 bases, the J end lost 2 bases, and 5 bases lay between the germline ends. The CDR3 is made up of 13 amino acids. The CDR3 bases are TGCGCCAGCAGCCAAGATTCAGCCTACGAGCAGTACTTC. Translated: CASSQDSAYEQYF.

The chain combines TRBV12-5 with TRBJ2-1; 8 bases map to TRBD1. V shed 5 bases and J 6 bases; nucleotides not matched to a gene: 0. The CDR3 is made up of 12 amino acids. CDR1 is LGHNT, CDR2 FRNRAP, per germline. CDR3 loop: CASGTGGNEQFF. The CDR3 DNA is TGTGCTAGTGGTACAGGGGGCAATGAGCAGTTCTTC.

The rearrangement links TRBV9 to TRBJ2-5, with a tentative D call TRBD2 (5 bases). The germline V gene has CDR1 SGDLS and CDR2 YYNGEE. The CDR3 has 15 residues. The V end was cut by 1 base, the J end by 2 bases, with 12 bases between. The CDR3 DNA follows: TGTGCCAGCAGCGTAAGACGGGGAGAACAAGAGACCCAGTACTTC. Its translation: CASSVRRGEQETQYF. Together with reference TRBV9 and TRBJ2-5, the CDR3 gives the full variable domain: DSGVTQTPKHLITATGQRVTLRCSPRSGDLSVYWYQQSLDQGLQFLIQYYNGEERAKGNILERFSAQQFPDLHSELNLSSLELGDSALYFCASSVRRGEQETQYFGPGTRLLVL.

In nucleotides, the CDR3 is TGCACCAGCAACCAAAACGCCCGGGCTAGCGGGAGTTTTAATGAGCAGTTCTTC. Protein: CTSNQNARASGSFNEQFF. The chain has TRBV1 and TRBJ2-1; the DNA was not used to check the table's D call, TRBD2. TRBV1 has pseudogene status. The CDR3 consists of 18 residues.

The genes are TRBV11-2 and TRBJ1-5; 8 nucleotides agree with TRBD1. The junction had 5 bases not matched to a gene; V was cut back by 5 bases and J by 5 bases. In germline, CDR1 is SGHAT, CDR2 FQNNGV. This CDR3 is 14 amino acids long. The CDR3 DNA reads TGTGCCAGCAGCCGGACAGGGCGGGATCAGCCCCAGCATTTT. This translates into CASSRTGRDQPQHF.

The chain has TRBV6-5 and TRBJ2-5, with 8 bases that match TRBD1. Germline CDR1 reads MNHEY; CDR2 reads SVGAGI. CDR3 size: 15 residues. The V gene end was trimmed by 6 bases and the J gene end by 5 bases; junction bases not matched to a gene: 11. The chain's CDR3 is CASSRTGPHGETQYF. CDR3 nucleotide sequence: TGTGCCAGCAGCAGGACAGGGCCCCATGGGGAGACCCAGTACTTC.

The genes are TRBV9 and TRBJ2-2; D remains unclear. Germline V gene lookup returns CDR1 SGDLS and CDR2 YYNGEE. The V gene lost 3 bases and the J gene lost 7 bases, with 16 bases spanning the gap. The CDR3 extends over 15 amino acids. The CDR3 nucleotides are TGTGCCAGCAGCGGGTCCGATCGATTCGGCGGGGAGCTGTTTTTT. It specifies CASSGSDRFGGELFF.

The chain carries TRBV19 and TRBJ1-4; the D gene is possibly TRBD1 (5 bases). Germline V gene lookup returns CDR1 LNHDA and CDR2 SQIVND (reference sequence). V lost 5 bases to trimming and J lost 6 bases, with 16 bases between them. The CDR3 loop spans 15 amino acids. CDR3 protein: CASSPLGGADEKLFF. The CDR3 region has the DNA TGTGCCAGTAGTCCCCTGGGAGGGGCGGATGAAAAACTGTTTTTT.

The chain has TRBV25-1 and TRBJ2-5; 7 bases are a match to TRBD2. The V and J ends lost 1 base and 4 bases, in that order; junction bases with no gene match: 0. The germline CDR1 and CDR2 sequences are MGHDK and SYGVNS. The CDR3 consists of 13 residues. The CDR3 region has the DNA TGTGCCAGCAGTGAATGGGGGGGAGAGACCCAGTACTTC. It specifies CASSEWGGETQYF.

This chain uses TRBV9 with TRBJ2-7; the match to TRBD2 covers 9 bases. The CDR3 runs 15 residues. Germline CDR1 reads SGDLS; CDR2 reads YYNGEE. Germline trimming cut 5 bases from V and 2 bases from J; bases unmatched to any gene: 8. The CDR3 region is CASSESGLATYEQYF. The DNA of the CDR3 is TGTGCCAGCAGTGAATCGGGACTAGCCACCTACGAGCAGTACTTC.

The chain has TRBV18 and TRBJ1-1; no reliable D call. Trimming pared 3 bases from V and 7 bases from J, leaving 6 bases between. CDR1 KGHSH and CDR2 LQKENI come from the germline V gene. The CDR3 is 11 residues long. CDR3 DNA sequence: TGTGCCAGCTCACCCGGGAATGAAGCTTTCTTT. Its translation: CASSPGNEAFF.